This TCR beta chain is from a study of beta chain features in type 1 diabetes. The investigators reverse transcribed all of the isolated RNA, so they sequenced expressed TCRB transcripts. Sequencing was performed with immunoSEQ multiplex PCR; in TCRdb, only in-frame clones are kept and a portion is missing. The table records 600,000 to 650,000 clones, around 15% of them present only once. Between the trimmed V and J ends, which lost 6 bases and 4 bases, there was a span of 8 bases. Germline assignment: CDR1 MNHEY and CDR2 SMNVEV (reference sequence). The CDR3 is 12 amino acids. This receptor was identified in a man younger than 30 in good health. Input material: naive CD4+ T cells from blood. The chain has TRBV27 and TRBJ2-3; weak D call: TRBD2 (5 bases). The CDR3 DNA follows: TGTGCCAGCAGGAGGACTGCAGATACGCAGTATTTT. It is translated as CASRRTADTQYF.